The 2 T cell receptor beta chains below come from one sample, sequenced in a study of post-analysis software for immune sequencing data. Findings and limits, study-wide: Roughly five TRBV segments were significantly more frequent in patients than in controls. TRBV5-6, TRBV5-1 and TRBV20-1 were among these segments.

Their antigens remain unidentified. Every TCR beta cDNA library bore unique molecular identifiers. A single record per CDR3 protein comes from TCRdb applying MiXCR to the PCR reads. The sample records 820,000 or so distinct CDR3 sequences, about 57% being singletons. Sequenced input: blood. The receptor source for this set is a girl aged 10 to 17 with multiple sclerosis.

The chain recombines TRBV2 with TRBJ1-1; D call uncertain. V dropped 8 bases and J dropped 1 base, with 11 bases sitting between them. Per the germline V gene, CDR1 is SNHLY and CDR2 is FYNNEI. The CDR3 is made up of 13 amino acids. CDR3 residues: CASLRGTNTEAFF. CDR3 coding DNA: TGTGCCAGCCTCCGGGGTACGAACACTGAAGCTTTCTTT.

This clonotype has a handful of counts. The CDR3 here is CASSGGASGRSYEQYF. DNA for the CDR3: TGTGCCAGCAGTGGCGGGGCTAGCGGACGCTCCTACGAGCAGTACTTC. This chain links TRBV12-3 or TRBV12-4 with TRBJ2-7; the match to TRBD2 covers 7 bases. The CDR3 has 16 residues. V dropped 5 bases and J dropped 0; count of bases not matched to a gene: 10.